One and the same sample provided the 27 T cell receptor beta chains below, sequenced in a study of T cells in Graves' hyperthyroidism and ophthalmopathy. RNA transcripts were the template for amplifying TCR beta CDR3 regions. Primed by the HTBI set, a first-round RT-PCR was run on the TCR CDR3. TCRdb re-called the multiplex PCR reads through MiXCR, storing one row per CDR3 protein. The sample carries about 210,000 distinct CDR3 sequences, roughly 15% recorded once. Sequenced sample: blood. The receptor source for this set is a man aged 50 or older with Graves' hyperthyroidism.

This clonotype was counted once. The chain links TRBV28 to TRBJ2-5; D may be TRBD1 (5 bases). Per germline, CDR1 MDHEN and CDR2 SYDVKM. The CDR3 spans 15 residues. With 6 bases removed from V and 7 bases from J, the gap between germline ends came to 21 bases. The CDR3 nucleotides read TGTGCCAGCAGCCATATAGTTGGGCAAAGGGGGACCCAGTACTTC. Translating gives CASSHIVGQRGTQYF.

The table lists this clonotype with many counts. The gene calls are TRBV20-1 and TRBJ1-1, with D possibly TRBD1 on 6 matching bases. The CDR3 has 15 residues. In germline, CDR1 is DFQATT, CDR2 SNEGSKA (reference sequence). Trimming took 2 bases from V and 1 from J, leaving 14 bases between them. DNA for the CDR3: TGCAGTGCTAGAACACCGGGACACACGAACACTGAAGCTTTCTTT. Translating it yields CSARTPGHTNTEAFF.

The CDR3 is CASSEDRWVGELFF. For the CDR3, the DNA is TGTGCCAGCAGTGAAGACCGATGGGTAGGGGAGCTGTTTTTT. The chain employs TRBV2 and TRBJ2-2, with no clear D. Trimming shortened V by 1 base and J by 8 bases, and 11 bases separated the two germline ends. This CDR3 spans 14 amino acids. Germline V gene data show CDR1 as SNHLY and CDR2 as FYNNEI.

This clonotype was seen ten or more times. This chain uses TRBV12-5 with TRBJ1-1; 8 bases match TRBD1. The ends lost 4 bases at V and 1 base at J; junction bases unmatched: 2. CDR3 length: 14 residues. CDR1 and CDR2 from the germline V gene are LGHNT and FRNRAP. CDR3: CASGSGQGNTEAFF. The DNA of the CDR3 is TGTGCTAGTGGTTCCGGACAGGGGAACACTGAAGCTTTCTTT.

This clonotype was observed at least ten times. This chain uses TRBV20-1 with TRBJ2-1; D might be TRBD2 (5 bases). Germline V gene sequence: CDR1 DFQATT, CDR2 SNEGSKA (reference sequence). Trimming pared 2 bases from V and 5 bases from J, leaving 13 bases between. The CDR3 extends over 14 amino acids. The chain's CDR3 is CSARSASWNNEQFF. The DNA of the CDR3 is TGCAGTGCTAGATCGGCTAGCTGGAACAATGAGCAGTTCTTC.

The CDR3 loop is CASSPGQLPPDTQYF. The CDR3 DNA is TGTGCCAGCAGTCCGGGACAGCTGCCCCCAGATACGCAGTATTTT. This rearrangement joins TRBV28 to TRBJ2-3, with 7 bases matching TRBD1. The CDR3 runs 15 residues. Per germline, CDR1 MDHEN and CDR2 SYDVKM. Trimming cost V 5 bases and J 4 bases; bases outside gene matches: 9.

This clonotype has a count of ten or more. The J gene is TRBJ1-2, the V gene TRBV2; D is ambiguous. Germline-derived CDR1 and CDR2 are SNHLY and FYNNEI. The V and J ends lost 4 bases and 8 bases respectively, with 14 bases between them. The CDR3 runs 13 residues. The CDR3 region is CASSGQVNGGYTF. The CDR3 DNA sequence: TGTGCCAGCAGTGGTCAGGTGAATGGCGGCTACACCTTC. Full variable domain (rest looked up from reference TRBV2 and TRBJ1-2): EPEVTQTPSHQVTQMGQEVILRCVPISNHLYFYWYRQILGQKVEFLVSFYNNEISEKSEIFDDQFSVERPDGSNFTLKIRSTKLEDSAMYFCASSGQVNGGYTFGSGTRLTVV.

The gene calls are TRBV25-1 and TRBJ2-3; TRBD2 agrees at 8 bases. CDR1 and CDR2 (germline): MGHDK, SYGVNS. Germline trimming cut 2 bases from V and 5 bases from J; bases unmatched to any gene: 6. The CDR3 spans 15 residues. The CDR3 region is CASSERAGVLDTQYF. For the CDR3, the DNA is TGTGCCAGCAGTGAACGAGCGGGAGTTCTAGATACGCAGTATTTT.

Ten or more counts support this clonotype. This chain joins TRBV3-1 and TRBJ2-7; D may be TRBD1 or TRBD2 (5 bases each). The V and J ends lost 1 base and 6 bases respectively, with 7 bases between them. Germline V gene sequence: CDR1 LGHDT, CDR2 YNNKEL (reference sequence). This CDR3 contains 12 residues. CDR3 nucleotide sequence: TGTGCCAGCAGCCAAGTTGGGGGCGAGCAGTACTTC. The encoded protein is CASSQVGGEQYF.

There are many counts of this clonotype. This rearrangement joins TRBV28 to TRBJ1-6; possible D gene TRBD1, 5 bases. The CDR3 contains 15 residues. Germline V gene data show CDR1 as MDHEN and CDR2 as SYDVKM. V gave up 6 bases and J gave up 10 bases, with 19 bases separating them. The CDR3 DNA sequence: TGTGCCAGCAGACAAAGACAGCGCGATAGATCACCCCTCCACTTT. Encoded protein: CASRQRQRDRSPLHF. Combining the CDR3 with reference TRBV28 and TRBJ1-6 gives the whole variable domain DVKVTQSSRYLVKRTGEKVFLECVQDMDHENMFWYRQDPGLGLRLIYFSYDVKMKEKGDIPEGYSVSREKKERFSLILESASTNQTSMYLCASRQRQRDRSPLHFGNGTRLTVT.

This clonotype was detected a few times. The CDR3 loop reads CSARDGTGIDEQYF. In nucleotides, the CDR3 is TGCAGTGCTAGAGATGGGACAGGGATCGACGAGCAGTACTTC. The V and J genes are TRBV20-1 and TRBJ2-7; 9 nucleotides agree with TRBD1. Germline CDR1 is DFQATT and CDR2 is SNEGSKA (reference sequence). The V gene end was trimmed by 0 bases and the J gene end by 5 bases; junction bases not matched to a gene: 5. The CDR3 consists of 14 residues.

This clonotype was picked up many times. The chain uses TRBV12-3 or TRBV12-4 and TRBJ2-7, with TRBD2 matching 9 bases. The CDR3 extends over 15 amino acids. The V and J ends lost 8 bases and 3 bases, in that order; junction bases with no gene match: 11. CDR3 nucleotide sequence: TGTGCCAGCCGGAGGGGGGCGGGAGGGCTCTACGAGCAGTACTTC. Translating it yields CASRRGAGGLYEQYF.

This clonotype was seen many times. The J gene is TRBJ2-1, the V gene TRBV27, with D tentatively TRBD2 (5 bases). This CDR3 spans 15 amino acids. Germline CDR1 is MNHEY and CDR2 is SMNVEV (reference sequence). The ends were cut back, 2 bases at V and 10 bases at J, with 18 bases in the middle. The CDR3 spells CASSLLPGFKREQFF. DNA for the CDR3: TGTGCCAGCAGTTTACTCCCGGGATTCAAGAGGGAGCAGTTCTTC.

Concerning this clonotype itself: A much larger clone lies a single base off, so this may be a read error. This chain connects TRBV30 to TRBJ2-7, with a tentative D call TRBD1 (6 bases). Germline V lookup: CDR1 GTSNPN, CDR2 SVGIG (reference sequence). The CDR3 runs 13 residues. The V end lost 2 bases, the J end lost 7 bases, and 15 bases lay between the germline ends. The CDR3 region has the DNA TGTGCCTGGAGTTCTGGGGGCCCGGGGGAGCAGTACTTC. It encodes CAWSSGGPGEQYF.

This clonotype has just a few counts. The chain joins TRBV6-4 to TRBJ1-2; D gene unclear. Per the germline V gene, CDR1 is MRHNA and CDR2 is SNTAGT. The CDR3 covers 12 residues. The germline V and J ends were trimmed by 10 bases and 4 bases, with 13 bases remaining between them. CDR3 DNA sequence: TGTGCCACCCTGAAAGAGCCCTATGGCTACACCTTC. It yields the protein CATLKEPYGYTF.

In this sample, this clonotype turned up many times. This rearrangement joins TRBV20-1 to TRBJ2-3, with 9 nucleotides matching TRBD2. From germline, CDR1 is DFQATT and CDR2 SNEGSKA (reference sequence). The CDR3 loop spans 14 amino acids. The J segment lost 7 bases and the V segment lost 6 bases, leaving 11 bases of the junction unmatched. CDR3 protein: CSAGQLASGNTQYF. The CDR3, as DNA: TGCAGTGCAGGCCAGTTGGCTAGCGGGAATACGCAGTATTTT.

This clonotype was picked up a small number of times. V gene TRBV7-9 combines with J gene TRBJ2-1; 8 bases are shared with TRBD1. Germline V gene sequence: CDR1 SEHNR, CDR2 FQNEAQ (reference sequence). This CDR3 spans 15 amino acids. V lost 5 bases to trimming and J lost 3 bases; unmatched junction nucleotides: 6. The CDR3 is CASSQTGGRYNEQFF. CDR3 DNA sequence: TGTGCCAGCAGCCAAACAGGGGGTCGCTACAATGAGCAGTTCTTC.

The chain recombines TRBV29-1 with TRBJ2-7; D remains ambiguous. Trimming pared 3 bases from V and 2 bases from J, leaving 11 bases between. The CDR3 extends over 13 amino acids. CDR1 and CDR2 (germline): SQVTM, ANQGSEA. The CDR3 protein is CSVDSGRPYEQYF. DNA of the CDR3: TGCAGCGTTGACTCCGGGCGACCCTACGAGCAGTACTTC.

The CDR3 spells CATGTSSSYEQYF. The DNA of the CDR3 is TGTGCCACCGGGACCTCAAGCTCCTACGAGCAGTACTTC. The chain couples TRBV10-3 to TRBJ2-7; the D call may be TRBD1 or TRBD2 (5 bases each). V was cut by 10 bases and J by 0 bases, with 13 bases left in between. The CDR3 contains 13 residues. Germline lookup yields CDR1 ENHRY and CDR2 SYGVKD.

The genes are TRBV7-2 and TRBJ1-4; 8 nucleotides line up with TRBD1. The V gene's germline CDR1 is SGHTA and CDR2 FQGNSA. J gave up 6 bases and V 6 bases, and 6 bases lay outside the gene matches. The CDR3 runs to 14 residues. Here the CDR3 reads CASSSTGVDEKLFF. The CDR3 DNA reads TGTGCCAGCAGTTCGACAGGGGTAGATGAAAAACTGTTTTTT.

Ten or more counts support this clonotype. The chain uses TRBV29-1 and TRBJ2-5; TRBD2 matches 7 bases. Germline loops: CDR1 SQVTM, CDR2 ANQGSEA. Trimming cost V 4 bases and J 4 bases; bases outside gene matches: 3. The CDR3 length is 12 residues. The CDR3 loop reads CSVGASGETQYF. CDR3 bases: TGCAGCGTTGGGGCTAGCGGAGAGACCCAGTACTTC.

The table lists this clonotype with many counts. The chain is built from TRBV5-1 and TRBJ2-1, with D tentatively TRBD2 (6 bases). There are 17 residues in the CDR3. Germline CDR1 reads SGHRS; CDR2 reads YFSETQ. Between the trimmed V and J ends, which lost 4 bases and 0 bases, there was a span of 17 bases. The chain's CDR3 is CASSPGGAESSYNEQFF. Here the CDR3 DNA reads TGCGCCAGCAGCCCCGGGGGAGCGGAGAGCTCCTACAATGAGCAGTTCTTC.

This clonotype has ten or more counts. The V gene is TRBV5-1, the J gene TRBJ2-7, with D possibly being TRBD2 (6 bases). Germline V gene sequence: CDR1 SGHRS, CDR2 YFSETQ. This CDR3 is built from 14 residues. The germline V and J ends were trimmed by 1 base and 5 bases, with 13 bases remaining between them. The CDR3 DNA is TGCGCCAGCAGCTTGAGGGGCGGGGTGAACGAGCAGTACTTC. Amino acid sequence: CASSLRGGVNEQYF.

This clonotype showed up many times. The rearrangement uses TRBV5-1 and TRBJ2-1; TRBD1 matches 9 bases. From germline, CDR1 is SGHRS and CDR2 YFSETQ. V trimming: 4 bases; J trimming: 3 bases; junction bases outside the gene matches: 5. This CDR3 has 15 residues. The CDR3, as DNA: TGCGCCAGCAGCATCCTGACAGGGGGCTACAATGAGCAGTTCTTC. Its protein product is CASSILTGGYNEQFF.

Note on this clonotype: Since a much larger clone is just one base distant, this may be a read error. The CDR3 DNA sequence: TGTGCCAACAGCTTAGAACCAGGGGGCCATTCGTATGGCTACACCTTC. This gives the protein CANSLEPGGHSYGYTF. The chain carries TRBV11-2 and TRBJ1-2; 8 bases map to TRBD1. Germline CDR1 is SGHAT and CDR2 is FQNNGV. The CDR3 is made up of 16 amino acids.

A few counts support this clonotype. The gene calls are TRBV5-4 and TRBJ1-2, with a weak D call TRBD1 (6 bases). The CDR3 contains 13 residues. CDR1 SGHNT and CDR2 YYREEE come from the germline V gene (reference sequence). Trimming removed 6 bases at V and 7 bases at J, with 16 bases between. The CDR3 loop is CASTLPGAGGYTF. DNA for the CDR3: TGTGCCAGCACTTTGCCGGGGGCGGGTGGCTACACCTTC.

The chain couples TRBV28 to TRBJ1-5; 7 bases map to TRBD1. Germline assignment: CDR1 MDHEN and CDR2 SYDVKM. This CDR3 has 14 residues. V lost 6 bases to trimming and J lost 6 bases; unmatched junction nucleotides: 8. CDR3 amino acids: CASSPDREVQPQHF. The CDR3, as DNA: TGTGCCAGCAGCCCCGACAGGGAAGTTCAGCCCCAGCATTTT.